The clone carrying this T cell receptor (beta chain) was seen more than once but under ten times. V lost 4 bases and J 2 bases, leaving 12 bases between the germline ends. Germline V gene sequence: CDR1 MGHRA, CDR2 YSYEKL. The CDR3 has 14 residues. The libraries were made with immunoSEQ v3. TCRdb keeps only in-frame clones here, not all; method: immunoSEQ multiplex PCR. The sample shows some 37,000 clones, roughly 70% of them seen only once. The entry originates in a study of TIL therapy for anti-PD-1-resistant metastatic lung cancer. Time point meaning: pre-treatment sample, taken before nivolumab and TIL therapy.

The sequencing here drew on blood, taken at baseline. This receptor was obtained from a person aged 25 to 80 with non-small cell lung cancer. The chain couples TRBV4-1 to TRBJ2-7, with D tentatively TRBD2 (5 bases). CDR3 bases: TGCGCCAGCAGCCGCAGGACTCCCCCCTACGAGCAGTACTTC. This translates into CASSRRTPPYEQYF.